This T cell receptor (beta chain) was found in a study of identical twins. Germline V gene sequence: CDR1 SQVTM, CDR2 ANQGSEA. Trimming took 6 bases from V and 2 from J; bases not matched to a gene: 4. This CDR3 spans 13 amino acids. Points on this clonotype: Its target is not known.

Whole-study results and caveats: Cross-sectional statistical analysis, not tracking of the same donors, underpinned the conclusions. Less excess twin sharing appeared in beta out-of-frame sequences.

TCRdb passed the 5' RACE reads through MiXCR, listing each CDR3 protein once. The sample consists of 600,000 to 800,000 distinct CDR3 sequences, 21% of them appearing once. In addition, the sample was reused for a study of T cells expressing NK-cell markers. That paper notes: The leading position in the CD3+CD56-NKG2C+ fraction of a few donors also went to these clonotypes.

The J gene is TRBJ2-5, the V gene TRBV29-1, with 9 bases fitting TRBD2. This clonotype originated in a woman aged 18-29 years in good health. Sample: PBMCs. The CDR3 DNA sequence: TGCAGCGTCGGACTAGCGCCACAAGAGACCCAGTACTTC. This codes for CSVGLAPQETQYF.